The 28 T cell receptor beta chains reported below all come from one sample, sequenced in a study of blood T cells in healthy people across ages. A J-beta primer mix and a sample-barcoded 5' primer were used in a second PCR of about 7 to 12 cycles. TCRdb used MiXCR to reprocess the 5' RACE reads, holding one entry per CDR3 protein. Of roughly 1.7 million distinct CDR3 sequences listed, approximately 32% were seen once; the top ten hold approximately 10%. Sequenced: blood. These receptor sequences come from a young woman in good health.

This clonotype occurred once. A read error may be the cause here, since a much bigger clone is one base away. The chain links TRBV29-1 to TRBJ2-7, with 7 bases matching TRBD2. The CDR3 extends over 17 amino acids. V was pared by 2 bases and J by 2 bases, with 15 bases of the junction left unmatched. Germline assignment: CDR1 SQVTM and CDR2 ANQGSEA. The CDR3 coding sequence is TGCAGCGTTGAAACCCTCATAAGCGGGGATGGTCCCTACGAGCAGTACTTC. Translation: CSVETLISGDGPYEQYF.

V usage is TRBV6-1 and J usage is TRBJ1-1; a weak D match, TRBD1 (6 bases). V was pared by 7 bases and J by 4 bases, with 19 bases between. Per the germline V gene, CDR1 is MNHNS and CDR2 is SASEGT. The length of the CDR3 is 15 residues. CDR3 nucleotides: TGTGCCAGCAATCCCCAATCGGGGGGGCTCACTGAAGCTTTCTTT. It translates to CASNPQSGGLTEAFF.

The chain couples TRBV7-9 to TRBJ2-7, with 8 bases matching TRBD2. This CDR3 comprises 14 residues. Germline lookup yields CDR1 SEHNR and CDR2 FQNEAQ (reference sequence). After removal of 5 bases from V and 3 bases from J, the junction contained 6 bases not matched to a gene. The CDR3 nucleotides read TGTGCCAGCAGCGTCACGGGACTAGTCTACGAGCAGTACTTC. It is translated as CASSVTGLVYEQYF.

This clonotype was counted between two and nine times. CDR3 DNA: TGCAGTGTCCGGGACAGCAGCACAGATACGCAGTATTTT. Protein: CSVRDSSTDTQYF. The V gene is TRBV20-1, the J gene TRBJ2-3, with 7 bases fitting TRBD1. V was clipped by 7 bases and J by 0 bases; unmatched bases: 4. The V gene's germline CDR1 is DFQATT and CDR2 SNEGSKA (reference sequence). The CDR3 is made up of 13 amino acids.

The chain employs TRBV28 and TRBJ2-4, with TRBD1 identical over 7 bases. The V gene end was trimmed by 5 bases and the J gene end by 6 bases; junction bases not matched to a gene: 13. The CDR3 length is 16 residues. Germline V gives CDR1 MDHEN, CDR2 SYDVKM. The CDR3 spells CASSGPGTVDRNIQYF. Here the CDR3 DNA reads TGTGCCAGCAGTGGGCCCGGGACAGTAGACCGAAACATTCAGTACTTC.

There are a few counts of this clonotype. CDR3 amino acids: CASSWGWRTEAFF. CDR3 bases: TGTGCCAGCAGTTGGGGGTGGAGAACTGAAGCTTTCTTT. The chain recombines TRBV27 with TRBJ1-1; D perhaps matches TRBD1 (5 bases). V lost 4 bases to trimming and J lost 5 bases, with 11 bases between them. Germline values: CDR1 MNHEY, CDR2 SMNVEV (reference sequence). The CDR3 length is 13 residues.

Details on this clonotype: Compared with germline, one end of the junction differs, possibly owing to a read error. This rearrangement joins TRBV5-1 to TRBJ2-3; tentatively, D is TRBD2 (6 bases). The CDR3 has 16 residues. The germline gives CDR1 SGHRS, CDR2 YFSETQ. This chain's CDR3 is CTSSFRGDFNTDTQYF. CDR3 nucleotides: TGCACCAGCAGCTTTCGCGGGGACTTCAACACAGATACACAGTATTTT.

This clonotype appeared a few times. The genes are TRBV7-8 and TRBJ2-7; a weak D match, TRBD1 (5 bases). The length of the CDR3 is 17 residues. CDR1 is SGHVS, CDR2 FQNEAQ, per germline. With 5 bases removed from V and 1 base from J, the gap between germline ends came to 21 bases. CDR3 sequence (DNA): TGTGCCAGCAGCCCTACCATGGTTAGGGGTAAATCCTACGAGCAGTACTTC. Amino acids: CASSPTMVRGKSYEQYF.

The chain couples TRBV6-1 to TRBJ2-3, with 10 bases aligning to TRBD1. This CDR3 contains 16 residues. In germline, CDR1 is MNHNS, CDR2 SASEGT. V lost 3 bases to trimming and J lost 7 bases; unmatched junction nucleotides: 10. The CDR3 spells CASSDPGQGKQYTQYF. Written as DNA, the CDR3 is TGTGCCAGCAGTGATCCGGGACAGGGGAAACAATATACGCAGTATTTT.

This sequence joins TRBV5-1 and TRBJ1-1, with D unclear. The CDR3 loop spans 14 amino acids. In germline, CDR1 is SGHRS, CDR2 YFSETQ. Trimming removed 2 bases from V and 6 bases from J, with 14 bases in between. CDR3 nucleotides: TGCGCCAGCAGCTTAGGGTTTCTGGGCGCTGAAGCTTTCTTT. Protein: CASSLGFLGAEAFF.

The chain uses TRBV5-5 and TRBJ1-1; D ambiguous. V lost 7 bases and J lost 1, with 26 bases in between. Germline values: CDR1 SGHKS, CDR2 YYEKEE (reference sequence). The CDR3 is 18 residues long. CDR3 nucleotides: TGTGCCAGCTGGAAACAAGTCCGGGATCCCACAAAGAACACTGAAGCTTTCTTT. It specifies CASWKQVRDPTKNTEAFF.

This clonotype was found a few times. The rearrangement links TRBV27 to TRBJ2-3; 8 nucleotides line up with TRBD2. Germline V gives CDR1 MNHEY, CDR2 SMNVEV (reference sequence). The CDR3 consists of 16 residues. Germline trimming cut 5 bases from V and 4 bases from J; bases unmatched to any gene: 11. The CDR3 DNA is TGTGCCAGCAGTCCATCAGCGGGGGAGGCGGCAGATACGCAGTATTTT. Translating gives CASSPSAGEAADTQYF.

About this clonotype itself: A much larger clone lies a single base off, so this may be a read error. The rearrangement joins TRBV15 to TRBJ2-7; 7 nucleotides match TRBD2. This CDR3 has 16 residues. The V gene's germline CDR1 is LNHNV and CDR2 YYDKDF (reference sequence). The CDR3 DNA is TGTGCCACCAGCAGAGATGGCCGGGGAGGGGCGGACGAGCAGTGCTTC. Amino acids: CATSRDGRGGADEQCF.

This clonotype was recorded many times. This chain connects TRBV6-1 to TRBJ1-5; D remains ambiguous. Germline CDR1 MNHNS, CDR2 SASEGT. V lost 4 bases, J lost 0 bases, and 7 bases lay in between. The CDR3 is 14 amino acids. Here the CDR3 DNA reads TGTGCCAGCAGTGCTGGTATTAGCAATCAGCCCCAGCATTTT. It codes for CASSAGISNQPQHF.

The gene calls are TRBV4-1 and TRBJ1-2; perhaps TRBD1 as D (5 bases). CDR3 length: 17 amino acids. Trimming shortened V by 0 bases and J by 0 bases, and 14 bases separated the two germline ends. Per the germline V gene, CDR1 is MGHRA and CDR2 is YSYEKL. The CDR3 DNA sequence: TGCGCCAGCAGCCAAGATGCGGCCGGGGGAGCTAACTATGGCTACACCTTC. It is translated as CASSQDAAGGANYGYTF.

There are a few counts of this clonotype. V usage is TRBV7-9 and J usage is TRBJ2-2, with D perhaps matching TRBD2 (5 bases). Trimming cost V 1 base and J 3 bases, with 15 bases left between them. CDR1 SEHNR and CDR2 FQNEAQ come from the germline V gene (reference sequence). The CDR3 covers 17 residues. The CDR3 DNA sequence: TGTGCCAGCAGCTTAGGGGTGTCGGGGTCGGACACCGGGGAGCTGTTTTTT. It specifies CASSLGVSGSDTGELFF.

V is TRBV12-3 or TRBV12-4 and J is TRBJ2-2; 9 bases line up with TRBD1. Trimming cost V 4 bases and J 3 bases; bases outside gene matches: 9. The length of the CDR3 is 17 residues. The CDR3 sequence is CASSSGQGDPYTGELFF. CDR3 nucleotides: TGTGCCAGCAGTTCGGGACAGGGTGATCCATACACCGGGGAGCTGTTTTTT.

This sequence joins TRBV4-1 and TRBJ2-1, with TRBD2 as a possible D gene (6 bases). Germline V lookup: CDR1 MGHRA, CDR2 YSYEKL. Between the trimmed V and J ends, which lost 4 bases and 6 bases, there was a span of 19 bases. There are 16 residues in the CDR3. CDR3 sequence: CASSPERAAGSNEQFF. DNA of the CDR3: TGCGCCAGCAGCCCCGAACGTGCGGCGGGGTCCAATGAGCAGTTCTTC.

CDR3: CSAPTLQGAGGYNEQFF. The CDR3 DNA is TGCAGTGCTCCGACTTTGCAGGGAGCGGGGGGGTACAATGAGCAGTTCTTC. The chain recombines TRBV20-1 with TRBJ2-1; 10 bases agree with TRBD2. Trimming at V came to 5 bases and at J to 4 bases, leaving 14 bases not matched to a gene. The CDR3 contains 17 residues. Germline V lookup: CDR1 DFQATT, CDR2 SNEGSKA (reference sequence).

Points on this clonotype: This CDR3 is missing its conserved last phenylalanine or tryptophan, likely due to a read error. V and J are TRBV11-2 and TRBJ1-5, with TRBD1 identical over 11 bases. V trimming: 1 base; J trimming: 5 bases; junction bases outside the gene matches: 10. The CDR3 totals 18 residues. Germline V CDR1 and CDR2: SGHAT, FQNNGV. CDR3 sequence reads: CASSLVVMGQGVDQPQHV. DNA for the CDR3: TGTGCCAGCAGCTTAGTTGTGATGGGACAGGGGGTGGATCAGCCCCAGCATGTT.

This clonotype came up once. The chain combines TRBV19 with TRBJ2-3; D possibly corresponds to TRBD2 (6 bases). Germline CDR1 and CDR2: LNHDA and SQIVND (reference sequence). The CDR3 sequence is 16 residues long. The germline V and J ends were trimmed by 3 bases and 2 bases, with 15 bases remaining between them. This chain's CDR3 is CASSIDGRGITDTQYF. The CDR3 DNA is TGTGCCAGTAGTATCGACGGGAGAGGGATCACAGATACGCAGTATTTT.

The chain carries TRBV7-2 and TRBJ2-1, with D possibly TRBD2 on 6 matching bases. Looked up from germline, CDR1 is SGHTA and CDR2 is FQGNSA. Between the trimmed V and J ends, which lost 5 bases and 5 bases, there was a span of 19 bases. The CDR3 extends over 16 amino acids. CDR3 bases: TGTGCCAGCAGCCCTCTAGGTCAGGGAGGCAACAATGAGCAGTTCTTC. This encodes CASSPLGQGGNNEQFF.

V is TRBV5-1 and J is TRBJ2-5; D unresolved. This CDR3 spans 15 amino acids. V was cut by 0 bases and J by 2 bases, with 11 bases left in between. Germline V gene data show CDR1 as SGHRS and CDR2 as YFSETQ. For the CDR3, the DNA is TGCGCCAGCAGCTTGGATGGGATTTCGCAAGAGACCCAGTACTTC. Its translation: CASSLDGISQETQYF.

This clonotype was detected only a few times. V gene TRBV27 combines with J gene TRBJ2-2; a weak D match, TRBD1 (5 bases). The CDR3 has 14 residues. V shed 6 bases and J shed 4 bases, with 12 bases lying between them. Germline lookup yields CDR1 MNHEY and CDR2 SMNVEV (reference sequence). The CDR3 spells CASSPTEITGELFF. The CDR3 bases are TGTGCCAGCAGCCCGACAGAGATCACCGGGGAGCTGTTTTTT.

V and J are TRBV5-1 and TRBJ2-3, with D perhaps matching TRBD1 (5 bases). The germline V gene has CDR1 SGHRS and CDR2 YFSETQ. The CDR3 has 14 residues. Deletions cut 3 bases from V and 1 base from J, with 9 bases between. The CDR3 DNA is TGCGCCAGCAGCTACCAGACAGGCACAGATACGCAGTATTTT. Amino acid sequence: CASSYQTGTDTQYF.

This clonotype was counted between two and nine times. The rearrangement joins TRBV3-1 to TRBJ1-4; D gene ambiguous. Trimming cost V 4 bases and J 8 bases, with 11 bases left between them. Germline V gene sequence: CDR1 LGHDT, CDR2 YNNKEL (reference sequence). The CDR3 has 13 residues. For the CDR3, the DNA is TGTGCCAGCAGCCGGGGTTGGACCGAAAAACTGTTTTTT. Translating it yields CASSRGWTEKLFF.

This chain connects TRBV7-3 to TRBJ2-6, with D tentatively TRBD2 (6 bases). Trimming took 4 bases from V and 1 from J, leaving 14 bases between them. Germline assignment: CDR1 SGHTA and CDR2 FQGTGA. The CDR3 has 17 amino acids. This CDR3 is CASSSPAGGSGANVLTF. The CDR3 DNA reads TGTGCCAGCAGCTCCCCGGCCGGGGGTTCTGGGGCCAACGTCCTGACTTTC.

This clonotype has only a few counts. The chain uses TRBV20-1 and TRBJ1-1; possibly TRBD1 for D (6 bases). The CDR3 extends over 13 amino acids. Germline V gene data show CDR1 as DFQATT and CDR2 as SNEGSKA (reference sequence). V lost 5 bases and J 0 bases, leaving 10 bases between the germline ends. The CDR3 is CSAPGTMNTEAFF. The CDR3 nucleotides are TGCAGTGCTCCCGGGACAATGAACACTGAAGCTTTCTTT.